These T cell receptor beta chains were read from a single sample in a study of blood T cells in healthy people across ages. From the 5' RACE reads, TCRdb called clonotypes with MiXCR, one entry per CDR3 protein. The profile covers some 710,000 distinct CDR3 sequences, with about 20% appearing a single time and roughly 22% taken by the ten largest. Sequenced: blood. Every receptor here comes from a man in his 70s in good health. Both conserved end residues are part of each CDR3. The D gene is left open where the match is weak. Size is stated for part of the rows, as once, few or many counts, or as a class when the clone is expanded.

TRBD2	NA	TRBV20-1	TRBJ2-5	CSAFLVGGGETQYF	TGCAGTGCTTTCCTGGTAGGCGGGGGAGAGACCCAGTACTTC
NA	few	TRBV18	TRBJ2-7	CASSPSLQGAYEQYF	TGTGCCAGCTCACCATCCCTACAGGGAGCCTACGAGCAGTACTTC
NA	NA	TRBV5-1	TRBJ2-3	CASSLIVDTQYF	TGCGCCAGCAGCTTAATCGTTGATACGCAGTATTTT
NA	few	TRBV21-1	TRBJ1-2	CASSKHSPGPNYGYTF	TGTGCCAGCAGCAAACATTCCCCGGGCCCGAACTATGGCTACACCTTC
NA	NA	TRBV24-1	TRBJ2-6	CATSAALGANVLTF	TGTGCCACCTCGGCAGCCCTGGGGGCCAACGTCCTGACTTTC
NA	NA	TRBV10-3	TRBJ1-1	CAIRGSMNTEAFF	TGTGCCATCAGAGGTAGCATGAACACTGAAGCTTTCTTT
TRBD2	NA	TRBV3-1	TRBJ2-5	CASSQGRVAGGLQYF	TGTGCCAGCAGCCAAGGCAGAGTAGCGGGGGGACTGCAGTACTTC
NA	NA	TRBV6-6	TRBJ2-1	CASSRKAGTSYNEQFF	TGTGCCAGCAGTAGGAAGGCCGGGACTTCCTACAATGAGCAGTTCTTC
NA	few	TRBV12-3/TRBV12-4	TRBJ1-1	CASIGGAEAFF	TGTGCCAGCATTGGGGGCGCTGAAGCTTTCTTT
NA	NA	TRBV20-1	TRBJ2-3	CSAYGEGTDTQYF	TGCAGTGCTTACGGGGAAGGCACAGATACGCAGTATTTT
TRBD1	NA	TRBV5-1	TRBJ2-5	CASSLFSGGAETQYF	TGCGCCAGCAGCTTGTTTTCAGGGGGCGCAGAGACCCAGTACTTC
NA	NA	TRBV29-1	TRBJ2-1	CSVGTGQSSYNEQFF	TGCAGCGTTGGAACAGGGCAAAGCTCCTACAATGAGCAGTTCTTC
NA	few	TRBV5-7	TRBJ2-3	CASWPGHLTDTQYF	TGTGCCAGCTGGCCGGGACACCTCACAGATACGCAGTATTTT
NA	few	TRBV28	TRBJ2-5	CASIGQGGWETQYF	TGTGCCAGCATTGGACAGGGAGGGTGGGAGACCCAGTACTTC
NA	few	TRBV7-2	TRBJ2-5	CASSSTGLQETQYF	TGTGCCAGCAGCTCCACAGGGTTGCAAGAGACCCAGTACTTC
NA	NA	TRBV18	TRBJ2-7	CASSPGQGMVEQYF	TGTGCCAGCTCACCGGGGCAGGGTATGGTCGAGCAGTACTTC
TRBD2	few	TRBV25-1	TRBJ2-1	CASSLAGGSEQFF	TGTGCCAGCAGTTTAGCGGGAGGGTCCGAGCAGTTCTTC
TRBD2	many	TRBV5-1	TRBJ2-1	CASSLGTSGTYNEQFF	TGCGCCAGCAGCTTGGGAACTAGCGGAACCTACAATGAGCAGTTCTTC
TRBD1	once	TRBV28	TRBJ2-1	CASRPRDRTSGEQFF	TGTGCCAGCAGACCCCGGGACAGAACCAGTGGTGAGCAGTTCTTC
NA	NA	TRBV4-2	TRBJ1-3	CASKGPSRNTIYF	TGTGCCAGCAAGGGCCCTTCGAGAAACACCATATATTTT
NA	NA	TRBV4-2	TRBJ1-5	CASSSMGRVDQPQHF	TGTGCCAGCAGCAGTATGGGCAGGGTGGACCAGCCCCAGCATTTT
NA	few	TRBV9	TRBJ2-1	CASSPGPSSLREQFF	TGTGCCAGCAGCCCCGGTCCTTCGAGTTTGCGAGAGCAGTTCTTC
TRBD2	few	TRBV28	TRBJ2-7	CASGLAGSYEQYF	TGTGCCAGCGGCCTAGCGGGTTCCTACGAGCAGTACTTC
TRBD2	few	TRBV12-3/TRBV12-4	TRBJ2-7	CASSTGTSSSYEQYF	TGTGCCAGCAGCACCGGGACTAGTTCTTCCTACGAGCAGTACTTC
TRBD1	few	TRBV19	TRBJ2-5	CASSSQGQGALIKFF	TGTGCCAGTAGTAGCCAAGGGCAGGGGGCCCTTATAAAGTTCTTC
NA	NA	TRBV9	TRBJ2-2	CASSVSGLNTGELFF	TGTGCCAGCAGCGTGAGCGGACTTAACACCGGGGAGCTGTTTTTT